These 20 T cell receptor beta chains came from one sample sequenced in a study of OX40 agonist ivuxolimab in advanced cancers. Only in-frame clones appear in the TCRdb table, and some are missing; sequencing was by immunoSEQ multiplex PCR. The sample holds tens of thousands of clones, around 90% seen once. The sample here was CD4+ or CD8+ T cells sorted from blood, taken in a trial of the OX40 agonist ivuxolimab. The receptors shown here come from an adult with an advanced solid tumor such as melanoma, head and neck, liver or kidney cancer.

The V gene is TRBV5-5, the J gene TRBJ2-2, with D perhaps matching TRBD2 (6 bases). CDR3 length: 16 amino acids. Germline CDR1 reads SGHKS; CDR2 reads YYEKEE (reference sequence). The germline V and J ends were trimmed by 3 bases and 8 bases, with 20 bases remaining between them. The CDR3 sequence: CASSSDYQRPLGELFF. CDR3 nucleotide sequence: TGTGCCAGCAGCTCGGACTACCAAAGACCTTTGGGGGAGCTGTTTTTT.

The V call is TRBV25-1, the J call TRBJ1-4; D is undetermined. Per germline, CDR1 MGHDK and CDR2 SYGVNS. This CDR3 has 16 amino acids. Trimming left V 0 bases short and J 1 base short, with 9 bases between. The CDR3 nucleotides read TGTGCCAGCAGTGAATATTCGGGGTTAACTAATGAAAAACTGTTTTTT. It yields the protein CASSEYSGLTNEKLFF.

The chain links TRBV18 to TRBJ2-7; 8 nucleotides align to TRBD1. CDR1 is KGHSH and CDR2 is LQKENI in the germline V gene. V trimming: 7 bases; J trimming: 6 bases; junction bases outside the gene matches: 5. The CDR3 covers 12 residues. CDR3 in DNA: TGTGCCAGCTGGACAGGGTTGGGCGAGCAGTACTTC. Translated: CASWTGLGEQYF.

The CDR3 nucleotides read TGTGCCAGAAGACTCCGGGACAGGGAAGTGCCCCAGCATTTT. As protein: CARRLRDREVPQHF. The V gene is TRBV21-1, the J gene TRBJ1-5; TRBD1, the table's D call, lacks a check against the DNA. TRBV21-1 is recorded as a pseudogene. This CDR3 has 14 residues.

The rearrangement links TRBV29-1 to TRBJ2-1, with TRBD2 matching over 11 bases. Germline V gene sequence: CDR1 SQVTM, CDR2 ANQGSEA. The CDR3 totals 15 residues. The J segment lost 7 bases and the V segment lost 4 bases, leaving 9 bases of the junction unmatched. CDR3 amino acids: CSVAPLAGVPNEQFF. The CDR3 DNA is TGCAGCGTTGCCCCACTAGCGGGAGTTCCAAATGAGCAGTTCTTC.

The V call is TRBV27, the J call TRBJ2-1; D is possibly TRBD2 (7 bases). Germline loops: CDR1 MNHEY, CDR2 SMNVEV (reference sequence). The CDR3 is 14 residues long. With 7 bases removed from V and 4 bases from J, the gap between germline ends came to 14 bases. The CDR3 region is CASTVGGLYNEQFF. CDR3 nucleotide sequence: TGTGCCAGCACGGTGGGGGGGCTTTACAATGAGCAGTTCTTC.

The CDR3 loop reads CASRAESYEQYF. The CDR3 region has the DNA TGTGCCAGCAGGGCAGAATCTTACGAGCAGTACTTC. V usage is TRBV6-5 and J usage is TRBJ2-7, with no clear D. Looked up from germline, CDR1 is MNHEY and CDR2 is SVGAGI. The CDR3 spans 12 residues. Trimming removed 6 bases from V and 4 bases from J, with 10 bases in between.

The J gene is TRBJ2-1, the V gene TRBV5-3, with no clear D. TRBV5-3 is an ORF, and what it does is uncertain. The CDR3 sequence is 14 residues long. Trimming cost V 4 bases and J 7 bases, with 15 bases left between them. CDR3 residues: CARSIRPSPNEQFF. CDR3 nucleotide sequence: TGTGCCAGAAGCATCCGGCCTAGTCCGAATGAGCAGTTCTTC.

The V call is TRBV6-6, the J call TRBJ1-5; D is perhaps TRBD1 (5 bases). This CDR3 has 14 amino acids. Germline values: CDR1 MNHNY, CDR2 SVGAGI (reference sequence). Trimming removed 2 bases from V and 6 bases from J, with 11 bases in between. CDR3 in amino acids: CASSYGGAGQPQHF. The DNA of the CDR3 is TGTGCCAGCAGTTACGGGGGAGCGGGTCAGCCCCAGCATTTT.

V and J are TRBV7-2 and TRBJ2-7; no clear D. Germline V gene sequence: CDR1 SGHTA, CDR2 FQGNSA. V shed 2 bases and J shed 6 bases, with 8 bases lying between them. This CDR3 has 12 amino acids. This CDR3 reads CASSLIGSEQYF. In DNA, the CDR3 is TGTGCCAGCAGCTTAATCGGATCCGAGCAGTACTTC.

This chain joins TRBV5-1 and TRBJ2-1; TRBD1 matches at 9 bases. The CDR3 is 15 residues long. V lost 4 bases, J lost 4 bases, and 6 bases stayed unmatched. CDR1 and CDR2 (germline): SGHRS, YFSETQ. The CDR3 DNA follows: TGCGCCAGCAGCACCCGGGACAGGGATTACAATGAGCAGTTCTTC. Translating gives CASSTRDRDYNEQFF.

The chain couples TRBV25-1 to TRBJ2-7, with D uncertain. The CDR3 totals 11 residues. V was clipped by 2 bases and J by 6 bases, with 5 bases between them. The germline V gene has CDR1 MGHDK and CDR2 SYGVNS. The chain's CDR3 is CASSEVAEQYF. The CDR3 bases are TGTGCCAGCAGTGAAGTTGCCGAGCAGTACTTC.

The chain carries TRBV27 and TRBJ1-5; perhaps TRBD1 as D (6 bases). Germline V gives CDR1 MNHEY, CDR2 SMNVEV (reference sequence). With 8 bases removed from V and 4 bases from J, the gap between germline ends came to 15 bases. This CDR3 region has 14 residues. CDR3 sequence: CASSLGGRNQPQHF. The CDR3 nucleotides read TGTGCCAGCTCCCTCGGGGGCCGGAATCAGCCCCAGCATTTT.

The chain employs TRBV19 and TRBJ2-3; D not certain. Germline V lookup: CDR1 LNHDA, CDR2 SQIVND (reference sequence). With 3 bases removed from V and 0 bases from J, the gap between germline ends came to 7 bases. This CDR3 has 14 residues. The CDR3 protein is CASSILSSTDTQYF. DNA of the CDR3: TGTGCCAGTAGTATCCTTTCTAGCACAGATACGCAGTATTTT.

The V and J genes are TRBV30 and TRBJ2-3; 8 nucleotides match TRBD2. J gave up 4 bases and V 0 bases, and 6 bases lay outside the gene matches. Germline loops: CDR1 GTSNPN, CDR2 SVGIG (reference sequence). The CDR3 is 15 residues long. The CDR3 region is CAWSVPGGRADTQYF. CDR3 sequence (DNA): TGTGCCTGGAGTGTACCGGGGGGGCGAGCAGATACGCAGTATTTT. The variable domain in full, with the rest retrieved from reference TRBV30 and TRBJ2-3, is SQTIHQWPATLVQPVGSPLSLECTVEGTSNPNLYWYRQAAGRGLQLLFYSVGIGQISSEVPQNLSASRPQDRQFILSSKKLLLSDSGFYLCAWSVPGGRADTQYFGPGTRLTVL.

The table lists this clone with a count of one. The chain combines TRBV30 with TRBJ1-2; D is possibly TRBD1 (5 bases). CDR1 is GTSNPN and CDR2 is SVGIG in the germline V gene (reference sequence). This CDR3 is built from 16 residues. V lost 3 bases to trimming and J lost 8 bases, with 25 bases between them. In DNA form, the CDR3 reads TGTGCCTGGAGGGGACCCTTGCAGGACCGCCCTAAGGGCTACACCTTC. Its protein product is CAWRGPLQDRPKGYTF. Based on the CDR3 plus reference TRBV30 and TRBJ1-2, the full variable domain is SQTIHQWPATLVQPVGSPLSLECTVEGTSNPNLYWYRQAAGRGLQLLFYSVGIGQISSEVPQNLSASRPQDRQFILSSKKLLLSDSGFYLCAWRGPLQDRPKGYTFGSGTRLTVV.

The chain links TRBV19 to TRBJ2-3, with D tentatively TRBD2 (6 bases). V was trimmed by 4 bases and J by 5 bases, leaving 10 bases between them. Germline V gene sequence: CDR1 LNHDA, CDR2 SQIVND (reference sequence). This CDR3 has 13 amino acids. CDR3 amino acids: CASSTWRGDTQYF. CDR3 nucleotides: TGTGCCAGTAGTACTTGGAGGGGAGATACGCAGTATTTT.

J is TRBJ2-1 and V is TRBV4-2; no firm D call. The V gene's germline CDR1 is LGHNA and CDR2 YNFKEQ. Deletions cut 3 bases from V and 10 bases from J, with 13 bases between. The CDR3 length is 13 residues. The CDR3 DNA sequence: TGTGCCAGCAGCCACTCCTCCTTGCAGGAGCAGTTCTTC. Translated, it gives CASSHSSLQEQFF.

The CDR3 DNA sequence: TGTGCCAGCAGCCCCTGGTGGAGCGGAAAGAACACCGGGGAGCTGTTTTTT. Residues: CASSPWWSGKNTGELFF. This chain uses TRBV7-9 with TRBJ2-2, with TRBD2 as a possible D gene (5 bases). Looked up from germline, CDR1 is SEHNR and CDR2 is FQNEAQ (reference sequence). V was pared by 5 bases and J by 1 base, with 17 bases between. The CDR3 length is 17 residues.

The chain combines TRBV4-1 with TRBJ2-2; 10 nucleotides match TRBD1. Trimming cost V 2 bases and J 4 bases; bases outside gene matches: 7. This CDR3 region has 17 residues. From germline, CDR1 is MGHRA and CDR2 YSYEKL. The CDR3: CASSQLRQGATTGELFF. The CDR3 DNA sequence: TGCGCCAGCAGCCAATTACGACAGGGGGCAACCACCGGGGAGCTGTTTTTT.